Below are 7 T cell receptor beta chains sequenced from a single sample in a study of shared clonotypes between healthy human individuals. The method was immunoSEQ multiplex PCR; TCRdb's version includes in-frame clones alone and lacks a portion of them. The profile shows about 1.5 million clones, nearly 99% of them singletons. Sequenced material: naive CD4+ T cells sorted from blood. Documented subset: CD45RA+ positively selected. The source of these receptors is a man aged 30 to 39 in good health.

The chain carries TRBV18 and TRBJ2-1; D is uncertain. The CDR3 is 15 amino acids. CDR1 KGHSH and CDR2 LQKENI come from the germline V gene. V lost 3 bases and J 6 bases, leaving 15 bases between the germline ends. This chain's CDR3 is CASSPVILESNEQFF. The CDR3 nucleotides are TGTGCCAGCTCACCTGTAATATTGGAAAGCAATGAGCAGTTCTTC.

This chain connects TRBV7-8 to TRBJ1-5, with D possibly being TRBD1 (6 bases). Deletions cut 4 bases from V and 4 bases from J, with 11 bases between. The CDR3 consists of 14 residues. CDR1 and CDR2 from the germline V gene are SGHVS and FQNEAQ. Here the CDR3 DNA reads TGTGCCAGCAGCTGGACAGACGGTAATCAGCCCCAGCATTTT. It is translated as CASSWTDGNQPQHF.

Worth noting for this clone: This same CDR3 is encoded by further DNA sequences in the sample. The V call is TRBV5-1, the J call TRBJ1-1; D not certain. Trimming removed 0 bases at V and 0 bases at J, with 6 bases between. The V gene's germline CDR1 is SGHRS and CDR2 YFSETQ. This CDR3 region has 14 residues. The DNA of the CDR3 is TGCGCCAGCAGCTTGGGAGCTATGAACACTGAAGCTTTCTTT. The encoded protein is CASSLGAMNTEAFF.

This chain links TRBV6-4 with TRBJ1-5; TRBD1 is a possible D gene (5 bases). This CDR3 region has 14 residues. Germline V gives CDR1 MRHNA, CDR2 SNTAGT. The V end was cut by 11 bases, the J end by 5 bases, with 19 bases between. CDR3 sequence: CASMTGGNDQPQHF. DNA of the CDR3: TGTGCCTCAATGACGGGGGGTAATGATCAGCCCCAGCATTTT.

The V gene is TRBV5-1, the J gene TRBJ2-1; tentatively, D is TRBD2 (6 bases). The length of the CDR3 is 13 residues. V gave up 5 bases and J gave up 5 bases, with 11 bases separating them. Per the germline V gene, CDR1 is SGHRS and CDR2 is YFSETQ. CDR3 loop: CASRSSDHNEQFF. The CDR3 bases are TGCGCCAGCAGGTCTAGCGACCACAATGAGCAGTTCTTC.

The gene calls are TRBV7-3 and TRBJ2-2; 7 bases agree with TRBD1. Looked up from germline, CDR1 is SGHTA and CDR2 is FQGTGA. V dropped 10 bases and J dropped 7; count of bases not matched to a gene: 12. The CDR3 has 14 amino acids. CDR3 loop: CATQEGQAYGELFF. The CDR3 DNA reads as TGTGCCACCCAGGAAGGACAGGCCTACGGGGAGCTGTTTTTT.

The chain recombines TRBV7-8 with TRBJ2-3, with 13 bases identical to TRBD2. The germline gives CDR1 SGHVS, CDR2 FQNEAQ. The V gene end was trimmed by 4 bases and the J gene end by 2 bases; junction bases not matched to a gene: 9. The CDR3 loop spans 18 amino acids. The CDR3 loop is CASSWTSGSWALTDTQYF. CDR3 DNA sequence: TGTGCCAGCAGCTGGACTAGCGGGAGCTGGGCTCTCACAGATACGCAGTATTTT.